These 10 T cell receptor beta chains share one sample of origin, sequenced in a study of shared clonotypes between healthy human individuals. Repertoires were generated with immunoSEQ multiplex PCR, while TCRdb's copy carries only in-frame clones and drops some. The data show about 2.4 million clones, over 85% seen once. What was sequenced was naive CD4+ T cells from PBMCs. Subset denoted: CD45RA+ positively selected. These receptors all come from a man between 18 and 29 years old in good health. Some clones in this sample may be carry-over from other donors' samples.

This chain joins TRBV2 and TRBJ1-2, with 10 positions matching TRBD1. Germline CDR1 is SNHLY and CDR2 is FYNNEI. The V segment lost 7 bases and the J segment 8 bases; nucleotides outside the gene matches: 16. The CDR3 runs 16 residues. This CDR3 reads CASNSTSRQGAQGYTF. The CDR3 nucleotides read TGTGCCAGCAATTCAACCTCGAGACAGGGGGCGCAAGGCTACACCTTC.

This chain links TRBV11-2 with TRBJ2-7; maybe TRBD1 (6 bases). Looked up from germline, CDR1 is SGHAT and CDR2 is FQNNGV. V was cut by 2 bases and J by 3 bases, with 14 bases left in between. The CDR3 extends over 15 amino acids. The CDR3 DNA is TGTGCCAGCAGCTTAAGAGGACAGTCATTCTACGAGCAGTACTTC. Translation: CASSLRGQSFYEQYF.

The rearrangement uses TRBV25-1 and TRBJ1-1; no clear D gene. This CDR3 is 12 amino acids long. The V end was cut by 3 bases, the J end by 8 bases, with 10 bases between. The V gene's germline CDR1 is MGHDK and CDR2 SYGVNS. CDR3 DNA: TGTGCCAGCAGTGACCTGACAAGGGAAGCTTTCTTT. It is translated as CASSDLTREAFF.

The rearrangement links TRBV18 to TRBJ2-1; TRBD2 matches at 12 bases. The CDR3 has 15 residues. In germline, CDR1 is KGHSH, CDR2 LQKENI. Losses at the gene ends were 2 bases for V and 9 bases for J; bases not matched to a gene: 5. Here the CDR3 reads CASSPWTSGVGEQFF. The CDR3 DNA sequence: TGTGCCAGCTCACCATGGACTAGCGGGGTTGGTGAGCAGTTCTTC.

V usage is TRBV5-4 and J usage is TRBJ2-1; no reliable D call. From germline, CDR1 is SGHNT and CDR2 YYREEE (reference sequence). V shed 4 bases and J shed 2 bases, with 16 bases lying between them. CDR3 length equals 16 residues. In DNA form, the CDR3 reads TGTGCCAGCAGCCGCCAACCGGAGCTAACCTACAATGAGCAGTTCTTC. It translates to CASSRQPELTYNEQFF.

Of note for this clone: Additional DNA sequences in this sample encode the identical CDR3. The chain carries TRBV7-2 and TRBJ2-5, with D possibly matching TRBD1 (6 bases). Trimming cost V 4 bases and J 5 bases, with 14 bases left between them. Germline loops: CDR1 SGHTA, CDR2 FQGNSA. The CDR3 covers 14 residues. In DNA, the CDR3 is TGTGCCAGCAGCTCCTCTGGGGGCCGGGAGACCCAGTACTTC. Translated: CASSSSGGRETQYF.

The chain is built from TRBV7-9 and TRBJ1-1; D gene uncertain. The CDR3 is 16 amino acids. The germline gives CDR1 SEHNR, CDR2 FQNEAQ (reference sequence). Trimming took off 5 bases at V and 3 bases at J, with 19 bases between the two ends. The CDR3 region has the DNA TGTGCCAGCAGCCCCCTACGTCCTAATTATGACACTGAAGCTTTCTTT. It specifies CASSPLRPNYDTEAFF.

The V gene is TRBV5-1, the J gene TRBJ2-5, with D maybe TRBD2 (6 bases). Germline V gene lookup returns CDR1 SGHRS and CDR2 YFSETQ. Deletions cut 2 bases from V and 7 bases from J, with 15 bases between. This CDR3 region has 14 residues. The CDR3 coding sequence is TGCGCCAGCAGCTTAGGAGGGCAGGGCGGGACCCAGTACTTC. Translation: CASSLGGQGGTQYF.

Worth noting for this clone: Different DNA sequences within this sample yield the same CDR3. V usage is TRBV18 and J usage is TRBJ1-2; D unclear. Between the trimmed V and J ends, which lost 3 bases and 3 bases, there was a span of 8 bases. Germline assignment: CDR1 KGHSH and CDR2 LQKENI. CDR3 length: 13 amino acids. The CDR3 DNA follows: TGTGCCAGCTCACCCTCTAGGGACTATGGCTACACCTTC. As protein: CASSPSRDYGYTF.

J is TRBJ1-2 and V is TRBV6-4; D call uncertain. Germline CDR1 MRHNA, CDR2 SNTAGT. This CDR3 region has 14 residues. V was clipped by 2 bases and J by 4 bases, with 11 bases between them. CDR3 nucleotide sequence: TGTGCCAGCAGTGACGCGGGAGTTGGCTATGGCTACACCTTC. It codes for CASSDAGVGYGYTF.